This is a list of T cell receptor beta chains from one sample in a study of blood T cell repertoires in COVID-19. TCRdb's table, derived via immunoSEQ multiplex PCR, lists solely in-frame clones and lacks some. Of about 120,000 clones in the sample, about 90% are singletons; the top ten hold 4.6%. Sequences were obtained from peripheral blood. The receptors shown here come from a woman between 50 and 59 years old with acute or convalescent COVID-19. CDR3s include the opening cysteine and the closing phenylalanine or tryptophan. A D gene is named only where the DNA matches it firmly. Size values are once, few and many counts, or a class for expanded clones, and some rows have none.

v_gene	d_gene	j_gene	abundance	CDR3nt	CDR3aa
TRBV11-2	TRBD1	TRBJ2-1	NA	TGTGCCAGCAGCACAAGGACAGGGGGTCTCGGGGAGCAGTTCTTC	CASSTRTGGLGEQFF
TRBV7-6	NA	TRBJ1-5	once	TGTGCCAGCAGCTTAGTTGCTCGAGGCGAGGGAGGGAATCAGCCCCAGCATTTT	CASSLVARGEGGNQPQHF
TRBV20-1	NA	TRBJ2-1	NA	TGCAGTGCTAGTCTCGCGGTTATTGAGAGGACCTACAATGAGCAGTTCTTC	CSASLAVIERTYNEQFF
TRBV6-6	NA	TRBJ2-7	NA	TGTGCCAGCCGCTCTCCGGGGGGCGGGGAGCAGTACTTC	CASRSPGGGEQYF
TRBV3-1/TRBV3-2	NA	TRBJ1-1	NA	TGTGCCAGCAGCCCTTTACCCGGGGGGCGAAGGATGAACACTGAAGCTTTCTTT	CASSPLPGGRRMNTEAFF
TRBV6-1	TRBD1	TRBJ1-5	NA	TGTGCCAGCAGTTCCACGGGACAGGGGAATCAGCCCCAGCATTTT	CASSSTGQGNQPQHF
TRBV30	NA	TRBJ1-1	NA	TGTGCCTGGAGGGCCGGTTGGGGAGGGACGAACACTGAAGCTTTCTTT	CAWRAGWGGTNTEAFF
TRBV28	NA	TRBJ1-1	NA	TGTGCCAGCAGTCGGGAGTTCGGGGGCACTGAAGCTTTCTTT	CASSREFGGTEAFF
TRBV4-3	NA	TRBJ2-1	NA	TGCGCCAGCAGCCAATCGCCAGGGGATCGGCATGAGCAGTTCTTC	CASSQSPGDRHEQFF
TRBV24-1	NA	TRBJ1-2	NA	TGTGCCACCAGTGACCCCTCGACAGGAGATTATGGCTACACCTTC	CATSDPSTGDYGYTF
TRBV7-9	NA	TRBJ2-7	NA	TGTGCCAGCAGCTTGTCTCCCTACGAGCAGTACTTC	CASSLSPYEQYF
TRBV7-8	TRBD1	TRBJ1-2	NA	TGTGCCAGCAGTTACCGGGACAGGGGCATAGACTATGGCTACACCTTC	CASSYRDRGIDYGYTF
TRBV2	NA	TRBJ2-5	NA	TGTGCCACCGCCAGCGCTCCGACCCAGTACTTC	CATASAPTQYF
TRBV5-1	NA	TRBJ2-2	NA	TGCGCCAGCAGCTTGGGGGTCGGTGACAGGAACACCGGGGAGCTGTTTTTT	CASSLGVGDRNTGELFF
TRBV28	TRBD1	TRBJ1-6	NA	TGTGCCAGCAGAATCCAACACAGGGGACCTTATTCACCCCTCCACTTT	CASRIQHRGPYSPLHF
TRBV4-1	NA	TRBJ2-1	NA	TGCGCCAGCAGCCAAGATATTGAGCAGTTCTTC	CASSQDIEQFF
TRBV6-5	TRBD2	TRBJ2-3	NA	TGTGCCAGCACCCCGACTAGCGCGAGCACAGATACGCAGTATTTT	CASTPTSASTDTQYF
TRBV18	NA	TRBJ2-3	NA	TGTGCCAGCTCACCACGTAAAGATACGCAGTATTTT	CASSPRKDTQYF
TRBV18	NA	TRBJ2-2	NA	TGTGCCAGCTCACCACGGGACTTAACCGGGGAGCTGTTTTTT	CASSPRDLTGELFF
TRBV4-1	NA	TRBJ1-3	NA	TGCGCCAGCAGCCAATCTCAACTCTCTGGAAACACCATATATTTT	CASSQSQLSGNTIYF
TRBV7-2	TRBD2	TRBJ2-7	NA	TGTGCCAGCATCCATTCAGCGGGAGTTAAGGACGAGCAGTACTTC	CASIHSAGVKDEQYF
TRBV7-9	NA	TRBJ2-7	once	TGTGCCAGCAGCTTCGGACAGCCAGTCTCCTACGAGCAGTACTTC	CASSFGQPVSYEQYF
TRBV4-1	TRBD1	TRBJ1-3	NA	TGCGCCAGCAGCCCCATCCTCGGGACAGGCTCTGGAAACACCATATATTTT	CASSPILGTGSGNTIYF